This T cell receptor (beta chain) emerged from a study of CD8 T cells in Susac syndrome. The RNA, about 0.45 to 1 ug, was put through reverse transcription using random hexamers. TCRdb itself ran the immunoSEQ multiplex PCR reads through MiXCR, one entry per CDR3 protein. The data show under 200,000 distinct CDR3 sequences, with roughly nine tenths seen just once and 0.085% to 0.1% held by the top ten. In the case of this clonotype: What it binds is unknown.

Study-level points and caveats: TCR sequencing and HLA analysis covered a relatively small number of individuals.

The sequenced sample consisted of CD4+ T cells from PBMCs. The receptor was derived from a human donor with Susac syndrome.

CDR3 in DNA: TGTGCCAGCAGCTTTGGAGACAGGGCCGGCGGCTACACCTTC. Translating gives CASSFGDRAGGYTF. The chain carries TRBV7-8 and TRBJ1-2; 7 bases are shared with TRBD1. This CDR3 comprises 14 residues. Germline-derived CDR1 and CDR2 are SGHVS and FQNEAQ. V dropped 3 bases and J dropped 8; count of bases not matched to a gene: 9.